The entry that follows covers one T cell receptor (beta chain) sequence. Its target is unknown. V was pared by 0 bases and J by 4 bases, with 10 bases between. Germline lookup yields CDR1 SGDLS and CDR2 YYNGEE. This CDR3 has 14 residues. This sample is part of a study of T cell repertoires in ileal Crohn's disease. Whole-study context: M6 samples are neoterminal ileum biopsies from postoperative colonoscopy. Findings and caveats of the study: Endoscopy was done a median around seven months after surgery.

Time point specified: neoterminal ileum biopsy at postoperative endoscopy, about 6 months after surgery. Some clones are missing from TCRdb's copy, which holds only in-frame ones; the method was immunoSEQ multiplex PCR. Here the sample spans about 60,000 clones, roughly 91% being singletons. This clonotype was obtained from an adult with Crohn's disease. Input material: ileal tissue. V usage is TRBV9 and J usage is TRBJ1-2; no definite D call. CDR3 nucleotide sequence: TGTGCCAGCAGCGTAGTGGCAGAACGCTATGGCTACACCTTC. Translation gives CASSVVAERYGYTF.